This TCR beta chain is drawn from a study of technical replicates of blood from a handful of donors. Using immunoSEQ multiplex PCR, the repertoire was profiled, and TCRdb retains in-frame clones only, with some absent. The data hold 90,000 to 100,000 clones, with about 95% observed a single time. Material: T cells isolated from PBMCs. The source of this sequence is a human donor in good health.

This chain's CDR3 is CASSVGLAVTYEQYF. In nucleotides, the CDR3 is TGTGCCAGCAGCGTGGGACTAGCGGTGACCTACGAGCAGTACTTC. This chain uses TRBV7-8 with TRBJ2-7; 11 bases fit TRBD2. Losses at the gene ends were 5 bases for V and 2 bases for J; bases not matched to a gene: 5. CDR1 SGHVS and CDR2 FQNEAQ come from the germline V gene. CDR3 length equals 15 residues.